The T cell receptor beta chain described here comes from a study of T-cell memory formation after mild COVID-19. Overall study: For the most part, TCR clusters were specific to one donor.

Study results and limitations: The study found contracting CD4+ clones mainly in CM and EM and contracting CD8+ clones in EMRA. Proof of SARS-CoV-2 specificity was absent for the second-wave clones that crested on day 37.

A remark on this clonotype: Antigen specificity is unknown.

The TCR alpha and TCR beta cDNA libraries, bearing sample barcodes and UMIs, were generated by 5'RACE using constant-segment primers. TCRdb analysed the 5' RACE reads with MiXCR anew, one entry per CDR3 protein. The table has 550,000 to 700,000 distinct CDR3 sequences, roughly 17% seen once; the top ten hold about 7.5%. The CDR3 consists of 17 residues. The V gene lost 1 base and the J gene lost 4 bases, with 19 bases spanning the gap. Germline lookup yields CDR1 LGHDT and CDR2 YNNKEL (reference sequence). The genes are TRBV3-1 and TRBJ1-2; D remains unclear. The receptor comes from an adult woman who had mild COVID-19 (a few samples of this study predate the infection). Cell type and time point are not known. Sequencing input: PBMCs or a T cell subset sorted from them (not recorded which). The DNA for the CDR3 is TGTGCCAGCAGCCAAGTAGTATCAGCCAGCGCTGGCTATGGCTACACCTTC. Its protein product is CASSQVVSASAGYGYTF.